A selection of T cell receptor beta chains follows, all from one sample in a study of tumor-infiltrating lymphocytes in primary liver carcinoma. From the multiplex PCR reads, TCRdb called clonotypes with MiXCR, one entry per CDR3 protein. The sample contains under 200,000 distinct CDR3 sequences, less than 70% of which appear only once. Sequenced material: peripheral blood. These receptors originate from a woman aged 55 to 70 with primary liver carcinoma and hepatitis B virus infection. Each CDR3 is given with its conserved first and last residue. Fields, in order: J gene, D gene, V gene, clone size, CDR3 DNA, CDR3 protein. A D gene is named only where the DNA matches it firmly. Only some rows state a clone size, as once, few, many or a class for expanded clones.

>TRBJ2-7|TRBD2|TRBV6-1|NA
TGTGCCAGCAGTGAATCCCCCCATCTAGCGGGAGGGTACGAGCAGTACTTC
CASSESPHLAGGYEQYF
>TRBJ2-1|NA|TRBV28|few
TGTGCCAGCCCTCCCCTCGACAAATTACAGTACAATGAGCAGTTCTTC
CASPPLDKLQYNEQFF
>TRBJ2-5|TRBD1|TRBV4-1|many
TGCGCCAGCAGCCTCGGGGACAGGGGGCGCACGGGTCCCCAAGAGACCCAGTACTTC
CASSLGDRGRTGPQETQYF
>TRBJ2-7|NA|TRBV7-9|NA
TGTGCCAGCGGTGGTTTCAGGTCCTACGAGCAGTACTTC
CASGGFRSYEQYF
>TRBJ1-1|TRBD1|TRBV28|NA
TGTGCCAGCAGTGTGACAGGGGGATACACTGAAGCTTTCTTT
CASSVTGGYTEAFF
>TRBJ1-6|TRBD1|TRBV30|once
TGTGCCTGGAGTAGACAGGGAATCCTTTCACCCCTCCACTTT
CAWSRQGILSPLHF
>TRBJ1-1|NA|TRBV11-2|NA
TGTGCCAGCAGCATAGGAGACAGGCGTACTGAAGCTTCCTTT
CASSIGDRRTEASF
>TRBJ2-5|NA|TRBV29-1|NA
TGCAGCGTTGCGGAGGACATCCAAGAGACCCAGTACTTC
CSVAEDIQETQYF
>TRBJ2-1|NA|TRBV20-1|once
TGCAGTGCAACCGGGACCTACAATGAGCAGTTCTTC
CSATGTYNEQFF
>TRBJ2-7|TRBD1|TRBV7-9|NA
TGTGCCAGCAGCTTCGGACAGGGGGATTTCCACGAGCAGTACTTC
CASSFGQGDFHEQYF
>TRBJ2-5|TRBD2|TRBV6-5|many
TGTGCCAGCAGTTTGACCGGGACTAGATACCAAGAGACCCAGTACTTC
CASSLTGTRYQETQYF
>TRBJ1-2|NA|TRBV7-3|NA
TGTGCCAGCAGCCCCCGGGACACAACTTACTATGGCTACACCTTC
CASSPRDTTYYGYTF
>TRBJ2-3|NA|TRBV11-2|NA
TGTGCCAGCAGCCCCAGGATTAGCACAGATACTCAGTATTTT
CASSPRISTDTQYF
>TRBJ1-2|TRBD1|TRBV5-1|NA
TGCGTCAGCAGCTCCAACAGGGGGACGAACTATGGCTACACCTTC
CVSSSNRGTNYGYTF
>TRBJ1-1|NA|TRBV11-2|NA
TGTGTCAGCAGCTTAGGAGACAAGCGTACTGAAGCTTTCTTT
CVSSLGDKRTEAFF
>TRBJ1-2|NA|TRBV28|few
TGTGCCAGTTCGGGACACCGACTCTATGGCTACACCTTC
CASSGHRLYGYTF
>TRBJ2-7|NA|TRBV6-1|NA
TGTGCCAGCAGTGGTTGGCAGGGGGGCCGATACCAGTACGAGCAGTGCTTC
CASSGWQGGRYQYEQCF
>TRBJ1-2|NA|TRBV11-2|NA
TGTGCCAGCAGCCGAGCCGAGCCTGGGGGGAACTATGGCTACACCTTC
CASSRAEPGGNYGYTF
>TRBJ2-3|TRBD2|TRBV11-2|NA
TGTGCCAGCCAACTAGCGGGAAGCACAGATACGCAGTATTTT
CASQLAGSTDTQYF
>TRBJ2-6|TRBD1|TRBV5-8|few
TGTGCCAGCAGCTTGGTCGGACAGGGGGACCCTAGGGTGCCTGGGGCCAACGTCCTGACTTTC
CASSLVGQGDPRVPGANVLTF
>TRBJ2-1|TRBD2|TRBV11-2|once
TGTGCCAGCAGCTTCACTAGCGGGAGCGACAATGAGCAGTTCTTC
CASSFTSGSDNEQFF
>TRBJ2-3|NA|TRBV6-5|NA
TGTGCCAGCAGATTATCGGGGTCAGATACGCAGTATTTT
CASRLSGSDTQYF
>TRBJ1-1|NA|TRBV12-3/TRBV12-4|few
TGTGCCAGCAGTTTTGGTGGGATCGCTGAAGCTTTCTTT
CASSFGGIAEAFF
>TRBJ2-3|TRBD2|TRBV11-2|NA
TGTGTCAGCAGCCCGGGACTAGCGGGACCATATACGCAGTATTTT
CVSSPGLAGPYTQYF
>TRBJ2-1|TRBD2|TRBV11-2|NA
TGTGCCAGCAGAACTAGCGGGCTTGACAATGAGCAATTATTC
CASRTSGLDNEQLF
>TRBJ2-4|NA|TRBV4-2|NA
TGTGCCGGCAGCCGAGAGGTTCAGACCATTCAGTACTTC
CAGSREVQTIQYF
>TRBJ1-5|NA|TRBV12-3/TRBV12-4|NA
TGTGCCAGCACAACAGGCAATCAGTCCCAACATTTT
CASTTGNQSQHF
>TRBJ1-3|TRBD1|TRBV11-2|NA
TGTGCCAGCAGCTTAGCTCCTAGGACAGGCTCTGGAAACACCGTATATTTT
CASSLAPRTGSGNTVYF
>TRBJ2-7|NA|TRBV28|NA
TGTGCCAGCAGTCTCCCTGGGCGGGAGCAGTACTTC
CASSLPGREQYF
>TRBJ2-7|NA|TRBV6-1|NA
TGTGCCAGCAGTGAAAGAGCTCCTAGCGAGAGGGTTACCGAGCAGTATTTC
CASSERAPSERVTEQYF
>TRBJ2-1|TRBD2|TRBV14|many
TGTGCCAGCAGCCCCCTCGGCCGCGGGGGTTCAGAGACTAGCGGGAGTGGTGAGCAGTTCTTC
CASSPLGRGGSETSGSGEQFF
>TRBJ2-7|NA|TRBV6-1|many
TGTGCCAGCAGTGAAGGGGCTAGCGTCTCCTACGAGCAGTACTTC
CASSEGASVSYEQYF
>TRBJ1-1|NA|TRBV5-1|NA
TGCGCCAGCAGCTTGGTCGGGGGGCCAGACACTGAAGCTTTCTTT
CASSLVGGPDTEAFF
>TRBJ2-3|TRBD2|TRBV14|NA
TGTGCCAGCAGCCATTGGCCGGGAGGTGGGGCAGATACGCAGTATTTT
CASSHWPGGGADTQYF
>TRBJ2-1|TRBD2|TRBV12-3/TRBV12-4|NA
TGTGCCAGCAGGATTAGCGGGAGTGGGAATGAGCAGTTCTTC
CASRISGSGNEQFF
>TRBJ1-1|NA|TRBV6-5|NA
TGTGCCAGCATCCGCTGGGACACCACTGAAGCTTTCTTT
CASIRWDTTEAFF
>TRBJ2-3|NA|TRBV29-1|NA
TGCAGCGTTGATCCTGGGACCCGGAGGAGAGATACGCAGTATTTT
CSVDPGTRRRDTQYF
>TRBJ1-2|NA|TRBV15|NA
TGTGCCACCAGCAGAGACTTGGGACGGACCGGAGGCTATGGCTACACCTTC
CATSRDLGRTGGYGYTF
>TRBJ2-2|TRBD2|TRBV11-2|once
TGTGACAGCAGCTTAAGCGGGAGTTCTGGCGGGGAACTGTTTTTT
CDSSLSGSSGGELFF
>TRBJ2-1|NA|TRBV4-1|NA
TGCGCCAGCAACCAAAATTCGGCAGGGTACCTCGAGCAGTTCTTC
CASNQNSAGYLEQFF
>TRBJ2-1|NA|TRBV11-2|NA
TGTGCCAGCAGCTTGGGGGTAGGGGCAGAGACACAGTTCTTC
CASSLGVGAETQFF
>TRBJ2-3|NA|TRBV4-1|many
TGCGCCAGCAGCCAAGTAGGAAACACAGATACGCAGTATTTT
CASSQVGNTDTQYF
>TRBJ2-2|TRBD2|TRBV11-2|once
TGTACCAGCAGCTTAGGAGCGGGAGGACTCCCCGGGGAGCTGTTTTTT
CTSSLGAGGLPGELFF
>TRBJ1-2|NA|TRBV6-5|NA
TGCGCCAGTAGTTACTTCCCTAACCATGGCTACACCTTC
CASSYFPNHGYTF
>TRBJ2-3|NA|TRBV11-2|many
TGTGCCAGCAGCTTCGGACAGACTAGCACAGATACGCAGTATTTT
CASSFGQTSTDTQYF
>TRBJ2-1|TRBD1|TRBV12-5|NA
TGTGCTAGTGCCCCGGACAGGGGGAGCTACAATGAGCAGTTCTTC
CASAPDRGSYNEQFF
>TRBJ2-2|NA|TRBV29-1|NA
TGCAGCGTTGGGCGTACGAACACACGGGAGCTGTTTTTT
CSVGRTNTRELFF
>TRBJ2-3|NA|TRBV11-2|many
TGTGCCAGCAGCTTAGATCTCACCACCACAGATACGCAGTATTTT
CASSLDLTTTDTQYF
>TRBJ1-6|NA|TRBV4-3|NA
TGCGCCAGCAGCCAAGAGGCGCAGGGGACGAATTCACCCCTCCACTTT
CASSQEAQGTNSPLHF
>TRBJ1-6|TRBD1|TRBV4-1|many
TGCGCCAGCAGCCAGCCGGGACAGGGTATTGGTTCACCCCTCCACTTT
CASSQPGQGIGSPLHF
>TRBJ1-1|NA|TRBV30|NA
TGTGTCTGGAGCTTAACGATAAGCACTGAAGCTTTCTTT
CVWSLTISTEAFF
>TRBJ2-2|NA|TRBV11-2|NA
TGTGCCAGCAGCTTAGCTAGTCACCACACCGAGGAGCTGTTTTTT
CASSLASHHTEELFF
>TRBJ2-7|TRBD2|TRBV12-3/TRBV12-4|NA
TGCGCCAGCAGTACGGGACTAGCGGGAACTTCCTACGGGCAGTACTTC
CASSTGLAGTSYGQYF
>TRBJ2-7|NA|TRBV28|many
TGTGCCAGCAGTTCAACAGCGACCTACGAGCAGTACTTC
CASSSTATYEQYF
>TRBJ2-7|NA|TRBV28|few
TGTGCCAGCAGCCAGGACTCTTCCGTCTCCTACGAGCAGTACTTC
CASSQDSSVSYEQYF
>TRBJ2-7|NA|TRBV14|NA
TGTGCCAGCGGACATTTTTACGACCAGTACTTC
CASGHFYDQYF
>TRBJ2-1|TRBD1|TRBV4-1|NA
TGCGCCAGCAGCCGGTCTCAGGGGGCTGAGCAGTTCTTC
CASSRSQGAEQFF